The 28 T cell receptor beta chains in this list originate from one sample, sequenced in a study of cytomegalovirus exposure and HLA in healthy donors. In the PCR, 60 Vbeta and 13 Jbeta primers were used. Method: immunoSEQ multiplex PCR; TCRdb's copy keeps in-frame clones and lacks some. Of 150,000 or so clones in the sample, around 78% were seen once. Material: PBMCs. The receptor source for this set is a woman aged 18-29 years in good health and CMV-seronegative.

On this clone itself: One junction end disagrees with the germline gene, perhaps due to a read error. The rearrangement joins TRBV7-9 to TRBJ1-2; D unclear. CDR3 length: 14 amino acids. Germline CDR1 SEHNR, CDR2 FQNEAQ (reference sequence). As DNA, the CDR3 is TGTTCCAGCAGCCCCCGTGAGGCGGCGTATGGCTACACCTTC. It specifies CSSSPREAAYGYTF.

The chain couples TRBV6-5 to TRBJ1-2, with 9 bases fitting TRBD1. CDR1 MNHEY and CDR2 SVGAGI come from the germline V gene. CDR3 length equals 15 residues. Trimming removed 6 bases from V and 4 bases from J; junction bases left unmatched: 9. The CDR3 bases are TGTGCCAGCAGGTACAGGGGACAGGGAGGCTATGGCTACACCTTC. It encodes CASRYRGQGGYGYTF.

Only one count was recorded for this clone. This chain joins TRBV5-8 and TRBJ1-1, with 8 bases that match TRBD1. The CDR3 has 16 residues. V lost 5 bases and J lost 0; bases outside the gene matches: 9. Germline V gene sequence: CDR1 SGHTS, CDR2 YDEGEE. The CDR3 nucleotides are TGTGCCAGCAGTCTTATAAGGGGACAGGTGAACACTGAAGCTTTCTTT. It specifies CASSLIRGQVNTEAFF.

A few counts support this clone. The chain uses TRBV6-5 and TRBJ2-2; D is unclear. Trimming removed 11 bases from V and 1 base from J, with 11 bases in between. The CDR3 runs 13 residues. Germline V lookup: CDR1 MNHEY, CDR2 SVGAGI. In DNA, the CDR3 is TGTGCCGTAGACTGGAGGAACACCGGGGAGCTGTTTTTT. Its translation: CAVDWRNTGELFF.

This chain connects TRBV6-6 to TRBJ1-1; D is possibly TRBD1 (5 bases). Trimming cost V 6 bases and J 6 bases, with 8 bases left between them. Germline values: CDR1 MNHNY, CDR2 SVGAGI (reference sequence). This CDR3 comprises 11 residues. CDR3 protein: CASRRDPEAFF. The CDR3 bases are TGTGCCAGCAGGCGGGACCCTGAAGCTTTCTTT.

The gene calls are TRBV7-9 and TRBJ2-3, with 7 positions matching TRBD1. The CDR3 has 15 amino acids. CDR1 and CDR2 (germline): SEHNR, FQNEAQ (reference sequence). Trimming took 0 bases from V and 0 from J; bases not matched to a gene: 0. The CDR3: CASSLAGQSTDTQYF. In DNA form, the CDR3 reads TGTGCCAGCAGCTTAGCGGGACAGAGCACAGATACGCAGTATTTT. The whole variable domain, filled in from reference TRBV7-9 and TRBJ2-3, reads DTGVSQNPRHKITKRGQNVTFRCDPISEHNRLYWYRQTLGQGPEFLTYFQNEAQLEKSRLLSDRFSAERPKGSFSTLEIQRTEQGDSAMYLCASSLAGQSTDTQYFGPGTRLTVL.

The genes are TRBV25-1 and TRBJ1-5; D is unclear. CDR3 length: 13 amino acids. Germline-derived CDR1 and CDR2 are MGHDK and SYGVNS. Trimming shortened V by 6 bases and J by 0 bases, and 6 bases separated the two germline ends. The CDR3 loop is CASRLYSNQPQHF. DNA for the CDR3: TGTGCCAGCAGGCTCTATAGCAATCAGCCCCAGCATTTT. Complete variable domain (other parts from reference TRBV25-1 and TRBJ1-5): EADIYQTPRYLVIGTGKKITLECSQTMGHDKMYWYQQDPGMELHLIHYSYGVNSTEKGDLSSESTVSRIRTEHFPLTLESARPSHTSQYLCASRLYSNQPQHFGDGTRLSIL.

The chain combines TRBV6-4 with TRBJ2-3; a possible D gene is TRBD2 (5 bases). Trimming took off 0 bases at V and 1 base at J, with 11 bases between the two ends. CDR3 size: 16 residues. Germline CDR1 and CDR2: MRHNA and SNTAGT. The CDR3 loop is CASSDSGVFGTDTQYF. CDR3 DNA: TGTGCCAGCAGTGACTCCGGGGTATTTGGCACAGATACGCAGTATTTT.

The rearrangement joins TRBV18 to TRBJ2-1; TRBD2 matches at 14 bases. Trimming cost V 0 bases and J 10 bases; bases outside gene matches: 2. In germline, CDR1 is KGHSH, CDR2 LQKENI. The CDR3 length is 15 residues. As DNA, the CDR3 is TGTGCCAGCTCACCACCGGGACTAGCGGGAGAAGAGCAGTTCTTC. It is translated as CASSPPGLAGEEQFF.

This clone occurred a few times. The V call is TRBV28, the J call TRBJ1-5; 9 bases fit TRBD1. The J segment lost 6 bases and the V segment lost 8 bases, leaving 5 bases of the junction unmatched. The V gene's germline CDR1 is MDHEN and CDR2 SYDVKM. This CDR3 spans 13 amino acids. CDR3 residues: CASGTGIFQPQHF. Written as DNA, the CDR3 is TGTGCCAGCGGGACAGGGATTTTTCAGCCCCAGCATTTT.

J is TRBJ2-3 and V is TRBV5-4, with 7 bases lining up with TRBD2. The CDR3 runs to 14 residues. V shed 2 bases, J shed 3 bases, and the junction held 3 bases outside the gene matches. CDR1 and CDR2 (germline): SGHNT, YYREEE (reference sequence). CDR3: CASSFGGRTDTQYF. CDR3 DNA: TGTGCCAGCAGCTTTGGCGGGAGAACAGATACGCAGTATTTT.

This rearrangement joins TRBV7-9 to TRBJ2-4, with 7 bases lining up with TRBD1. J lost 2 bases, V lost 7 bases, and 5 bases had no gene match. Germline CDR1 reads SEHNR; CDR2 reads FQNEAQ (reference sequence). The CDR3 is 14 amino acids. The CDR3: CASTDRESKNIQYF. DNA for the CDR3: TGTGCCAGCACCGACAGGGAGTCCAAAAACATTCAGTACTTC.

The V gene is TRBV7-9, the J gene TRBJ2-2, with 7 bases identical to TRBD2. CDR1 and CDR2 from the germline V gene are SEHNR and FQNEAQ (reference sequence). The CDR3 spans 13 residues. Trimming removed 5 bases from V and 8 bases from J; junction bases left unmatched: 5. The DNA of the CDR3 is TGTGCCAGCAGCCCCTCACTAGCGGGGGAGCTGTTTTTT. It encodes CASSPSLAGELFF. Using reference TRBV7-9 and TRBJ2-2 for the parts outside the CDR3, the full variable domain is DTGVSQNPRHKITKRGQNVTFRCDPISEHNRLYWYRQTLGQGPEFLTYFQNEAQLEKSRLLSDRFSAERPKGSFSTLEIQRTEQGDSAMYLCASSPSLAGELFFGEGSRLTVL.

CDR3 sequence reads: CASSLGRWAGEETQYF. In DNA form, the CDR3 reads TGTGCCAGCAGCTTAGGGAGGTGGGCTGGGGAGGAGACCCAGTACTTC. This rearrangement joins TRBV7-2 to TRBJ2-5; D possibly corresponds to TRBD2 (5 bases). CDR1 is SGHTA, CDR2 FQGNSA, per germline. CDR3 length equals 16 residues. Trimming stripped 1 base from V and 5 bases from J, with 17 bases between. Complete variable domain (other parts from reference TRBV7-2 and TRBJ2-5): GAGVSQSPSNKVTEKGKDVELRCDPISGHTALYWYRQSLGQGLEFLIYFQGNSAPDKSGLPSDRFSAERTGGSVSTLTIQRTQQEDSAVYLCASSLGRWAGEETQYFGPGTRLLVL.

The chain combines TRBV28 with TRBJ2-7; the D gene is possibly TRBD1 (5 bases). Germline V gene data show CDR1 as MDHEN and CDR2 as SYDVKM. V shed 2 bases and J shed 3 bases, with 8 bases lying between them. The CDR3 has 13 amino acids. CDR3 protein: CASSLGQRYEQYF. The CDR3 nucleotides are TGTGCCAGCAGTTTAGGACAACGCTACGAGCAGTACTTC.

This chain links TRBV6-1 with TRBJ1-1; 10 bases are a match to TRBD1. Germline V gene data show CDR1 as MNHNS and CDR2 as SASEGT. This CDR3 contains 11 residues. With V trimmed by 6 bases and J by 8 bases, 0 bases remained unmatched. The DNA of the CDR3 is TGTGCCAGCAGGGACAGGGGGGAAGCTTTCTTT. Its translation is CASRDRGEAFF.

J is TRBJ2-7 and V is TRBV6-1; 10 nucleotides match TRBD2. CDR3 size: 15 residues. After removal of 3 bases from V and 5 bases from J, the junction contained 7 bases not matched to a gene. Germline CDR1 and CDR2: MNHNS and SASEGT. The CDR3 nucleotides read TGTGCCAGCAGTGATATACGGAGCGGGAGGGACGAGCAGTACGTC. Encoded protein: CASSDIRSGRDEQYV.

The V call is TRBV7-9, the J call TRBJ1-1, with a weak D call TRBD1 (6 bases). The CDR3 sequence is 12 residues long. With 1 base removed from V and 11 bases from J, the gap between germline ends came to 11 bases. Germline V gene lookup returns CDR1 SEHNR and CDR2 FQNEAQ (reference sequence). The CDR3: CASSLGQAEAFF. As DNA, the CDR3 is TGTGCCAGCAGCTTAGGACAGGCCGAGGCTTTCTTT.

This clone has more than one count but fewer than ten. The CDR3 here is CASSPPGTVPYEQYV. The CDR3 nucleotides are TGTGCCAGCAGCCCCCCCGGGACAGTTCCCTACGAGCAGTACGTC. This sequence joins TRBV7-9 and TRBJ2-7; 7 bases are a match to TRBD1. CDR3 size: 15 residues. CDR1 is SEHNR and CDR2 is FQNEAQ in the germline V gene (reference sequence). Trimming removed 5 bases from V and 2 bases from J; junction bases left unmatched: 9.

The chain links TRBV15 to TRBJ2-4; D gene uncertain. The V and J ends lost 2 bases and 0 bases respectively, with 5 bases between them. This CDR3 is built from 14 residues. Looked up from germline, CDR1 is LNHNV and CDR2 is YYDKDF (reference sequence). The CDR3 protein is CATSRTVAKNIQYF. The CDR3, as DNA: TGTGCCACCAGCAGAACGGTAGCCAAAAACATTCAGTACTTC.

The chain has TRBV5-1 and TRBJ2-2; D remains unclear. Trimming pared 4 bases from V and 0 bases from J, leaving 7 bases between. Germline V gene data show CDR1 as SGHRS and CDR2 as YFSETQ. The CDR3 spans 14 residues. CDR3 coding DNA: TGCGCCAGCAGCGAGAATTCGAACACCGGGGAGCTGTTTTTT. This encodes CASSENSNTGELFF.

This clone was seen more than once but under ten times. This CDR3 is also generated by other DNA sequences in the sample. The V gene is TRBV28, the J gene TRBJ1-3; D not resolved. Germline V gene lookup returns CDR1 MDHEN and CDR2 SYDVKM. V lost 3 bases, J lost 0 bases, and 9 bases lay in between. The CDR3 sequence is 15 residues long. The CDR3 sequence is CASSLAVRSGNTIYF. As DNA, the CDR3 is TGTGCCAGCAGTTTGGCAGTCCGCTCTGGAAACACCATATATTTT.

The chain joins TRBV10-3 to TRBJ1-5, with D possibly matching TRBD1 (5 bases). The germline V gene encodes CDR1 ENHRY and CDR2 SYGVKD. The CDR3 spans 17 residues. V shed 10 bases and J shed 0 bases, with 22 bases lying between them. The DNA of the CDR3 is TGTGCCACCCGGGCAGGGCCTGGGGCATATAGCAATCAGCCCCAGCATTTT. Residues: CATRAGPGAYSNQPQHF.

Written as DNA, the CDR3 is TGTGCCATCATGGGTGGAGGGGGCAAAGGTGAAGCTTTCTTT. Residues: CAIMGGGGKGEAFF. The chain combines TRBV10-3 with TRBJ1-1; TRBD1 agrees at 7 bases. Germline CDR1 is ENHRY and CDR2 is SYGVKD. The V and J ends lost 7 bases and 7 bases, in that order; junction bases with no gene match: 12. This CDR3 is 14 amino acids long.

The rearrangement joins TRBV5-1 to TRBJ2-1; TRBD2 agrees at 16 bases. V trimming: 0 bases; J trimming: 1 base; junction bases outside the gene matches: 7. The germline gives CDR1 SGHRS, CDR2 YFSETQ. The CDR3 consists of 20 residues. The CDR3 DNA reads TGCGCCAGCAGCTTGGTTCCGGGACTAGCGGGGGGGCGGTCCTACAATGAGCAGTTCTTC. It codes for CASSLVPGLAGGRSYNEQFF.

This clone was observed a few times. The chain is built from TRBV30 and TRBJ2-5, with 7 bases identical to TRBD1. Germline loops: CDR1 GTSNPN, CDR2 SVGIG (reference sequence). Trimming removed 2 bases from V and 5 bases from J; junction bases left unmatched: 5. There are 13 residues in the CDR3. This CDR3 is CAWSYRGGETQYF. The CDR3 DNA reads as TGTGCCTGGAGTTACAGGGGCGGGGAGACCCAGTACTTC. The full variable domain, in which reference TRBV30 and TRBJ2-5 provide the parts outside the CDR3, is SQTIHQWPATLVQPVGSPLSLECTVEGTSNPNLYWYRQAAGRGLQLLFYSVGIGQISSEVPQNLSASRPQDRQFILSSKKLLLSDSGFYLCAWSYRGGETQYFGPGTRLLVL.

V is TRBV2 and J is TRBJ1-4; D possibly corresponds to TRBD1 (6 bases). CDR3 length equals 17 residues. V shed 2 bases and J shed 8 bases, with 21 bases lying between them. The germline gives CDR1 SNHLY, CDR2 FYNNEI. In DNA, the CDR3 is TGTGCCAGCAGTGAAACCGAACTACAGGGAGGGAGGGAAAAACTGTTTTTT. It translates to CASSETELQGGREKLFF.

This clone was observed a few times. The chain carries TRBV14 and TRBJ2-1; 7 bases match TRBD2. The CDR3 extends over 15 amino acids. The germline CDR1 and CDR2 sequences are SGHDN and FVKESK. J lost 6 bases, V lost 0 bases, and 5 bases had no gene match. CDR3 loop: CASSQDLRGSNEQFF. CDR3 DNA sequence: TGTGCCAGCAGCCAAGATCTACGCGGGAGCAATGAGCAGTTCTTC.